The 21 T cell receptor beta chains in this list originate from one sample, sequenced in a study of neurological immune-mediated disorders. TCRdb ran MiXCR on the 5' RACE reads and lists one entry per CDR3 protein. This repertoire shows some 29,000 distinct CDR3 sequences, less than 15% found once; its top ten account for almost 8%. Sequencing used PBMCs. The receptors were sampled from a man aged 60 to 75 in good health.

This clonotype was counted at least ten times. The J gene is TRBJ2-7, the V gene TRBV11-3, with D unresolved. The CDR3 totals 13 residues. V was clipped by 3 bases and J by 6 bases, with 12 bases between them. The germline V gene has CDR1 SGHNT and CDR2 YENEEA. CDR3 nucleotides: TGTGCCAGCAGCTTGGAAGATTCGACCGAGCAGTACTTC. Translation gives CASSLEDSTEQYF.

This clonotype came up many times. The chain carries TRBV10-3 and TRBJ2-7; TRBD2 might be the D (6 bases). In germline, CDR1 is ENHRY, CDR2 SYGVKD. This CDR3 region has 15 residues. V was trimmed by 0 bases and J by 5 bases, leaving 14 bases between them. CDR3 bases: TGTGCCATCAGTGAGTCATTGGGGAGGAATGACGAGCAGTACTTC. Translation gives CAISESLGRNDEQYF.

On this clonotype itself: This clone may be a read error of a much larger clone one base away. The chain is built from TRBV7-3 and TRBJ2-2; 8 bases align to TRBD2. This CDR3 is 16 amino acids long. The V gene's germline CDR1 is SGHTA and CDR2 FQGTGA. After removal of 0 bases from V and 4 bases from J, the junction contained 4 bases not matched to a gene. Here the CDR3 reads CASSLTVTSATGELFF. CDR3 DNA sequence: TGTGCCAGCAGCTTAACCGTGACTAGCGCCACCGGGGAGCTGTTTTTT.

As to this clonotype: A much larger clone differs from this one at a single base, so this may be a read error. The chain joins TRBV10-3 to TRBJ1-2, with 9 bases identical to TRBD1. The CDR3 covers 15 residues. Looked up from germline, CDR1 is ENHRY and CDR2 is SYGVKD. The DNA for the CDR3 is TGTGCCAACAGTGCCACAGGGGGCGCGGGCTATGGCTACACCTTC. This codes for CANSATGGAGYGYTF.

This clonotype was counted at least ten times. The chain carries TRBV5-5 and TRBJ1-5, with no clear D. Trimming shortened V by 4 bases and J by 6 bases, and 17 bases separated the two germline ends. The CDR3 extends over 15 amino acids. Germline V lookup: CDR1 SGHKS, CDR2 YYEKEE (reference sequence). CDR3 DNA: TGTGCCAGCAGCCCAATGCCGGAAGTGGGTCAGCCCCAGCATTTT. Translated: CASSPMPEVGQPQHF.

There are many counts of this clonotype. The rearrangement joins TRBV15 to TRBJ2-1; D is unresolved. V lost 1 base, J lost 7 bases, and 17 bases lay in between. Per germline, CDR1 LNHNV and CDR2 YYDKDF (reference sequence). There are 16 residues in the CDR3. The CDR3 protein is CATSRASFGRWNEQFF. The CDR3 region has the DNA TGTGCCACCAGCAGAGCGAGTTTCGGCAGGTGGAATGAGCAGTTCTTC.

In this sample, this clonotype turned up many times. The CDR3 sequence is CSADESSYNEQFF. DNA of the CDR3: TGCAGTGCAGACGAGAGCTCCTACAATGAGCAGTTCTTC. V gene TRBV20-1 combines with J gene TRBJ2-1, with D unclear. Germline V CDR1 and CDR2: DFQATT, SNEGSKA (reference sequence). The CDR3 length is 13 residues. V lost 6 bases and J 0 bases, leaving 9 bases between the germline ends.

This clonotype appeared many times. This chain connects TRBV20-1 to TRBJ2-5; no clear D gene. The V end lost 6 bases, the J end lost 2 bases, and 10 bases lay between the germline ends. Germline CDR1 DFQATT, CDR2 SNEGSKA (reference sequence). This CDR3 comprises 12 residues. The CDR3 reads CSAAPLQETQYF. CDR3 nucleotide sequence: TGCAGTGCCGCCCCGTTGCAAGAGACCCAGTACTTC.

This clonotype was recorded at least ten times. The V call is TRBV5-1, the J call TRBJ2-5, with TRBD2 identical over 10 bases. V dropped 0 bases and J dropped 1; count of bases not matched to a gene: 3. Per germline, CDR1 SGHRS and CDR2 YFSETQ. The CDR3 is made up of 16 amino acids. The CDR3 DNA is TGCGCCAGCAGCTTGGTTGCTAGCGGGGGCCAAGAGACCCAGTACTTC. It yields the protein CASSLVASGGQETQYF.

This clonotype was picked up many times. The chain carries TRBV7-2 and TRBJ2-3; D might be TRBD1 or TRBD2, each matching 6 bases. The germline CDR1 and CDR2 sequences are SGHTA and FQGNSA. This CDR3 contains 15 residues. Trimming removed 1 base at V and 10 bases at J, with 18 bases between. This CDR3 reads CASSLVGTRDNAQYF. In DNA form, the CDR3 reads TGTGCCAGCAGCTTAGTAGGGACTCGGGACAATGCGCAGTATTTT.

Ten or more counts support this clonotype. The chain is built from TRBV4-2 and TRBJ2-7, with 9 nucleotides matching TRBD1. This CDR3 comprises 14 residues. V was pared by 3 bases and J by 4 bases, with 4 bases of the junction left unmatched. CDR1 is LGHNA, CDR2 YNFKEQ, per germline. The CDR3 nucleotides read TGTGCCAGCAGCCAGGGGACAGGGAGATACGAGCAGTACTTC. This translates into CASSQGTGRYEQYF.

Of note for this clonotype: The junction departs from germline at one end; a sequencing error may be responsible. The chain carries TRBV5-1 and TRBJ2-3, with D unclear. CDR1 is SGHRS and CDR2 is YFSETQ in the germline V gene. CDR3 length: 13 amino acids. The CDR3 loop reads CASSLDDTNTQYF. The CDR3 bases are TGCGCCAGCAGCTTGGACGACACAAATACACAGTATTTT.

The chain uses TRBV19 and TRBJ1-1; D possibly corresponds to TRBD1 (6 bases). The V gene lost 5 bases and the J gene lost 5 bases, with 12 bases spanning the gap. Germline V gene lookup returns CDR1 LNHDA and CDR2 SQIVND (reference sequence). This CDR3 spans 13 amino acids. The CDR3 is CASSFYRETEAFF. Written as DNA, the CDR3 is TGTGCCAGTAGTTTTTACAGGGAAACTGAAGCTTTCTTT.

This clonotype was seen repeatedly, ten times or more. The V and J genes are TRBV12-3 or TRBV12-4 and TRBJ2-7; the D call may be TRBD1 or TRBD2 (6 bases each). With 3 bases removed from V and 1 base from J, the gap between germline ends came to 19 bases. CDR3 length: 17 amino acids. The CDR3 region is CASSFLFRTAGSYEQYF. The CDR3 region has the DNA TGTGCCAGCAGTTTCCTTTTCCGGACAGCGGGTTCCTACGAGCAGTACTTC.

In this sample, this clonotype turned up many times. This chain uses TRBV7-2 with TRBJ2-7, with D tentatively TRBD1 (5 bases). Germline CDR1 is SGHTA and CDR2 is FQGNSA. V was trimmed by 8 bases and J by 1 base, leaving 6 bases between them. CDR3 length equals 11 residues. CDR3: CASGASYEQYF. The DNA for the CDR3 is TGTGCCAGCGGGGCTTCCTACGAGCAGTACTTC. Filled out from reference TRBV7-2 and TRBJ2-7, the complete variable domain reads GAGVSQSPSNKVTEKGKDVELRCDPISGHTALYWYRQSLGQGLEFLIYFQGNSAPDKSGLPSDRFSAERTGGSVSTLTIQRTQQEDSAVYLCASGASYEQYFGPGTRLTVT.

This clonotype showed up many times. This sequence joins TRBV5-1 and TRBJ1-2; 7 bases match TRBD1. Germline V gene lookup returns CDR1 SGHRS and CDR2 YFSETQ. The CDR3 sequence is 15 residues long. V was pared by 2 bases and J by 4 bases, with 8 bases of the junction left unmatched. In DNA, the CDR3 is TGCGCCAGCAGCTTTTCGGACAGGTCAGGCTATGGCTACACCTTC. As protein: CASSFSDRSGYGYTF.

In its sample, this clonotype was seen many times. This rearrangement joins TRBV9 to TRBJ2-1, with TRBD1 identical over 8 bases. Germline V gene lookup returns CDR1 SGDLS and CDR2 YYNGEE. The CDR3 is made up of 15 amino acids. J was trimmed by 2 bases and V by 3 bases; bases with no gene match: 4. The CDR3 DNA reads TGTGCCAGCAGCGCACAGGGGGACCCCTACAATGAGCAGTTCTTC. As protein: CASSAQGDPYNEQFF.

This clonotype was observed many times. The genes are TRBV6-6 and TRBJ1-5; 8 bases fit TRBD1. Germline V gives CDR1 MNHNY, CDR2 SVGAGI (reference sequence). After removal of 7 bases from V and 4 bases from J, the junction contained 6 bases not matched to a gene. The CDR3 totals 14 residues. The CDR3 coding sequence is TGTGCCAGCAACGCCAGGGGGCCAAATCAGCCCCAGCATTTT. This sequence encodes CASNARGPNQPQHF.

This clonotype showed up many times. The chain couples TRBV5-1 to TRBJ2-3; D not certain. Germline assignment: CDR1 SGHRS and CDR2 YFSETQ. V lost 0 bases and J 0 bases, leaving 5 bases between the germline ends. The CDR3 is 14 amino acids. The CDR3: CASSLDGSTDTQYF. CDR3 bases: TGCGCCAGCAGCTTGGACGGTAGCACAGATACGCAGTATTTT.

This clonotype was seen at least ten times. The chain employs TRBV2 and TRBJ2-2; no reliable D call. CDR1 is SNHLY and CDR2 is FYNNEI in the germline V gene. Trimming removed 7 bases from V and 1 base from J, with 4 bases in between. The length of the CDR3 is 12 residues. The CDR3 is CASIGNTGELFF. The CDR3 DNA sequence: TGTGCCAGCATAGGGAACACCGGGGAGCTGTTTTTT.

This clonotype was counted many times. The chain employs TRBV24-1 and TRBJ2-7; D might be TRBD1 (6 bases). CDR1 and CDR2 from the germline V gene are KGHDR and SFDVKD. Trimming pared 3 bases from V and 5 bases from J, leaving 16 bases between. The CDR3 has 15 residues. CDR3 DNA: TGTGCCACCAGTGATCTAGACAGGTACATTAACGAGCAGTACTTC. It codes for CATSDLDRYINEQYF.